This T cell receptor beta chain was found in a study of CD8 T cells in Susac syndrome. Random hexamers were used to reverse transcribe an amount of about 0.45 to 1 ug RNA. TCRdb ran MiXCR on the immunoSEQ multiplex PCR reads and lists one entry per CDR3 protein. The data hold about 400,000 distinct CDR3 sequences, with around 83% observed a single time. The sequence derives from a human donor with multiple sclerosis. The sequencing input was CD8+ T cells from PBMCs.

CDR3 residues: CASSPGTVVGELFF. Written as DNA, the CDR3 is TGTGCCAGCAGTCCCGGGACAGTCGTCGGGGAGCTGTTTTTT. The J gene is TRBJ2-2, the V gene TRBV27, with 7 nucleotides matching TRBD1. There are 14 residues in the CDR3. J gave up 7 bases and V 5 bases, and 7 bases lay outside the gene matches. In germline, CDR1 is MNHEY, CDR2 SMNVEV (reference sequence).